This TCR beta chain comes out of a study of shared clonotypes between healthy human individuals. About the research overall: Per donor, three plates held CD4 naive cells, three held CD4 memory, two held CD8 naive and one held CD8 memory.

In germline, CDR1 is SGHTA, CDR2 FQGTGA. CDR3 size: 15 residues. The V end lost 2 bases, the J end lost 0 bases, and 10 bases lay between the germline ends. Method: immunoSEQ multiplex PCR; TCRdb's copy keeps in-frame clones and lacks some. The table lists more than 2 million clones, about 94% of them singletons. Terminally differentiated effector memory CD45RA+ cells were excluded by CCR7 positive selection of CD45RO-negative cells. The sample taken for sequencing was naive CD8+ T cells from PBMCs. V and J are TRBV7-3 and TRBJ1-1, with no clear D. The receptor was derived from a man younger than 35 in good health. Some clones in this sample may be carry-over from other donors' samples. CDR3 coding DNA: TGTGCCAGCAGCTTAGATATAGACCTGAACACTGAAGCTTTCTTT. Its protein is CASSLDIDLNTEAFF.